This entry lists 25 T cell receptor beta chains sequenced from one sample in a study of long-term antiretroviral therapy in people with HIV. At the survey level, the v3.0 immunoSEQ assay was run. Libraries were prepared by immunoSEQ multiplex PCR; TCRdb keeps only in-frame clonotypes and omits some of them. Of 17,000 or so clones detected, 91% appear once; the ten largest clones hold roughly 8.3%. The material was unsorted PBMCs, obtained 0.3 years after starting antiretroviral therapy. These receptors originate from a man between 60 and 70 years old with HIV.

The CDR3 nucleotides are TGTGCCAGCAGTTTTTCGCAGGGGACTAGCGGGGGGGCAGGAGAGACCCAGTACTTC. Translating gives CASSFSQGTSGGAGETQYF. The rearrangement uses TRBV28 and TRBJ2-5; 16 bases fit TRBD2. This CDR3 is built from 19 residues. V shed 3 bases and J 4 bases; nucleotides not matched to a gene: 11. Per germline, CDR1 MDHEN and CDR2 SYDVKM.

CDR3 region: CASTYSTGDEQYF. CDR3 nucleotide sequence: TGTGCCAGCACCTACTCGACAGGGGACGAGCAGTACTTC. The chain links TRBV6-1 to TRBJ2-7, with TRBD1 identical over 8 bases. Germline lookup yields CDR1 MNHNS and CDR2 SASEGT. J lost 5 bases, V lost 7 bases, and 7 bases had no gene match. CDR3 size: 13 residues.

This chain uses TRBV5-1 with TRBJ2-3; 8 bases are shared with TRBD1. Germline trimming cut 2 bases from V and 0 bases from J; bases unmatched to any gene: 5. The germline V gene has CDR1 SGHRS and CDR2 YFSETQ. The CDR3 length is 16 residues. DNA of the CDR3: TGCGCCAGCAGCTTCTCCGGGACAGGAAGCACAGATACGCAGTATTTT. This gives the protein CASSFSGTGSTDTQYF. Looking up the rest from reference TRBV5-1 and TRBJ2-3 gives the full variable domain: KAGVTQTPRYLIKTRGQQVTLSCSPISGHRSVSWYQQTPGQGLQFLFEYFSETQRNKGNFPGRFSGRQFSNSRSEMNVSTLELGDSALYLCASSFSGTGSTDTQYFGPGTRLTVL.

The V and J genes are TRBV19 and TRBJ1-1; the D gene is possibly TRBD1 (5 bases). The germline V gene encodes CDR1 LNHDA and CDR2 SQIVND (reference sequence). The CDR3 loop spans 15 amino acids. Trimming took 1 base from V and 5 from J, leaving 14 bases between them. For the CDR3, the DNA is TGTGCCAGTAGTATAGGTCGGGGGTTGAGGACTGAAGCTTTCTTT. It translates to CASSIGRGLRTEAFF.

The CDR3 DNA sequence: TGTGCCAGCAGGTCAGGGGGCGTCGGCTACACCTTC. Translation: CASRSGGVGYTF. This chain links TRBV5-3 with TRBJ1-2; the match to TRBD1 covers 8 bases. TRBV5-3 has ORF status, its function being uncertain. The V segment lost 8 bases and the J segment 8 bases; nucleotides outside the gene matches: 8. The CDR3 loop spans 12 amino acids.

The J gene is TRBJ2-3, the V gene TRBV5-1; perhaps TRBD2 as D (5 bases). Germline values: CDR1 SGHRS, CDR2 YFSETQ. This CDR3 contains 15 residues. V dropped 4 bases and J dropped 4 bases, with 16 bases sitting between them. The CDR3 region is CASSPLEGAADTQYF. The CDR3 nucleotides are TGCGCCAGCAGCCCGCTCGAGGGAGCGGCAGATACGCAGTATTTT. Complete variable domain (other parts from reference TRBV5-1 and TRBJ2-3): KAGVTQTPRYLIKTRGQQVTLSCSPISGHRSVSWYQQTPGQGLQFLFEYFSETQRNKGNFPGRFSGRQFSNSRSEMNVSTLELGDSALYLCASSPLEGAADTQYFGPGTRLTVL.

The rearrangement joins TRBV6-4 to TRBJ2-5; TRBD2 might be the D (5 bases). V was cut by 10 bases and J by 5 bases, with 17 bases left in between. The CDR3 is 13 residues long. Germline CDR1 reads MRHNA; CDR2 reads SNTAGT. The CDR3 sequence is CATSRGPGETQYF. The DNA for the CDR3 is TGTGCCACGTCCCGAGGCCCGGGGGAGACCCAGTACTTC.

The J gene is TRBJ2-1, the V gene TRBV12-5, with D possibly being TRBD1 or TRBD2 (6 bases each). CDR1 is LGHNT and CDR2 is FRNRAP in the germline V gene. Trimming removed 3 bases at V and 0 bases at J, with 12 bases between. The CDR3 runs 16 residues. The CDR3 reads CASGLEGGSSYNEQFF. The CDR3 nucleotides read TGTGCTAGTGGTTTAGAAGGGGGGAGCTCCTACAATGAGCAGTTCTTC.

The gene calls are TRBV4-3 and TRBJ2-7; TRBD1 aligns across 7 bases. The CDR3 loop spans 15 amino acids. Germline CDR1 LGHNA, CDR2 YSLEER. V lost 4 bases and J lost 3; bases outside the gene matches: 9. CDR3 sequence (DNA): TGCGCCAGCAGCCTAGGAAGGACAGGACTCTACGAGCAGTACTTC. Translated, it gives CASSLGRTGLYEQYF.

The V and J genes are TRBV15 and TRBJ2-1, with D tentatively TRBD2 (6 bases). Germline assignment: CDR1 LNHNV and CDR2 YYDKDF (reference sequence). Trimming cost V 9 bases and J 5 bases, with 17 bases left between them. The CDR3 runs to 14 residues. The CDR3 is CATIGGTGNNEQFF. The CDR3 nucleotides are TGTGCCACTATAGGAGGGACGGGGAACAATGAGCAGTTCTTC. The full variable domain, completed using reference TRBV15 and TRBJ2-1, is DAMVIQNPRYQVTQFGKPVTLSCSQTLNHNVMYWYQQKSSQAPKLLFHYYDKDFNNEADTPDNFQSRRPNTSFCFLDIRSPGLGDTAMYLCATIGGTGNNEQFFGPGTRLTVL.

The CDR3 nucleotides are TGTGCCAGCAGCGACTCGATTGGGGGAACCTACGAGCAGTACTTC. Translating it yields CASSDSIGGTYEQYF. The V call is TRBV27, the J call TRBJ2-7; D possibly uses TRBD1 or TRBD2 (5 bases each). This CDR3 contains 15 residues. Germline V gives CDR1 MNHEY, CDR2 SMNVEV (reference sequence). V was pared by 6 bases and J by 2 bases, with 17 bases between.

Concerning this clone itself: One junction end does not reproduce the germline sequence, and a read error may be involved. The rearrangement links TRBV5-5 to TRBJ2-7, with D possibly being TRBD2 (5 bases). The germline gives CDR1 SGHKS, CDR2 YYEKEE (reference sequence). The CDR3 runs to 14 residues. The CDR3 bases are TGCGCCAGCAGCCAAGTCGGAGGATCCTACGAGCAGTACTTC. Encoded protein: CASSQVGGSYEQYF.

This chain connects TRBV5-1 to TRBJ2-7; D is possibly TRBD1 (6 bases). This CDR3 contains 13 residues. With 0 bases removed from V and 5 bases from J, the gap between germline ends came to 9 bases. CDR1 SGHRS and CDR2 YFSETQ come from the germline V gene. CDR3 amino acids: CASSLEQGHEQYF. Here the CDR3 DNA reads TGCGCCAGCAGCTTGGAACAGGGTCACGAGCAGTACTTC.

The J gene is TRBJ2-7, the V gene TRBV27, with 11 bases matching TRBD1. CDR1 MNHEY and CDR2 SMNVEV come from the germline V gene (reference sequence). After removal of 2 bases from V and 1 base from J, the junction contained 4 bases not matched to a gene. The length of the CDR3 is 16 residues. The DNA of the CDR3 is TGTGCCAGCAGTTTAGGGGACAGGGGGTTGTCCTACGAGCAGTACTTC. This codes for CASSLGDRGLSYEQYF.

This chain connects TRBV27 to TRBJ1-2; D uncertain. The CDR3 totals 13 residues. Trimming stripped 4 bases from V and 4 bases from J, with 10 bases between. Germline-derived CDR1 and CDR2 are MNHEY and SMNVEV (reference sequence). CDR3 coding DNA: TGTGCCAGCAGTTCCCCGTCGGGCTATGGCTACACCTTC. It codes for CASSSPSGYGYTF.

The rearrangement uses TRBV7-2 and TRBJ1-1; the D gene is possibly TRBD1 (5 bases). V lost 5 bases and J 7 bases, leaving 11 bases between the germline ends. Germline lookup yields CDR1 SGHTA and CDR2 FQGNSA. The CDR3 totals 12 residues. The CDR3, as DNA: TGTGCCAGCAGCCCAGACAGAGGTGAAGCTTTCTTT. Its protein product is CASSPDRGEAFF. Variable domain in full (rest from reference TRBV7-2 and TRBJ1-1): GAGVSQSPSNKVTEKGKDVELRCDPISGHTALYWYRQSLGQGLEFLIYFQGNSAPDKSGLPSDRFSAERTGGSVSTLTIQRTQQEDSAVYLCASSPDRGEAFFGQGTRLTVV.

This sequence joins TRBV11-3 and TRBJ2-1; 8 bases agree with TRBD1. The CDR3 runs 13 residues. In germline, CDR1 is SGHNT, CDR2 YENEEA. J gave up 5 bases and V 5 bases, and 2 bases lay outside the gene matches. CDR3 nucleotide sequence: TGTGCCAGCAGCACAGGGGGAAACAATGAGCAGTTCTTC. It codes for CASSTGGNNEQFF.

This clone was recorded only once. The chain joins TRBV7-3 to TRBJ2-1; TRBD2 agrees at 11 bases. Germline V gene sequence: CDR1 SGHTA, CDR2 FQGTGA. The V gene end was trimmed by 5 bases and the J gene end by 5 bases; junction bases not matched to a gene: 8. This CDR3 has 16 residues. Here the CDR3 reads CASSPSLAGGHNEQFF. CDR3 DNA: TGTGCCAGCAGCCCTTCCCTAGCGGGGGGTCACAATGAGCAGTTCTTC.

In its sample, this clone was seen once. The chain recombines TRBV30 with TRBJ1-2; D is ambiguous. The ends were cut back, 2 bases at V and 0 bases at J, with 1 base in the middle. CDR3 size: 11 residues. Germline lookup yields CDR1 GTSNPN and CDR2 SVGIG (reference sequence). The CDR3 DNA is TGTGCCTGGAGTTCTAACTATGGCTACACCTTC. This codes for CAWSSNYGYTF.

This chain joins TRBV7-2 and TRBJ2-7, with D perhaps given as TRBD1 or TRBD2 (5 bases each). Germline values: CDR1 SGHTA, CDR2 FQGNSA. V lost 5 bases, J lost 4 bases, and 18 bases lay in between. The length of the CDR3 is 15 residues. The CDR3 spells CASSQAGALSYEQYF. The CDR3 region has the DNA TGTGCCAGCAGCCAGGCCGGGGCCCTTTCATACGAGCAGTACTTC.

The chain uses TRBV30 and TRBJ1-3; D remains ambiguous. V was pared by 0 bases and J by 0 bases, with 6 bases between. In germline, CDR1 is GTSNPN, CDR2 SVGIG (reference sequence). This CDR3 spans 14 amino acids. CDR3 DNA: TGTGCCTGGAGTGTCGGGGTCTCTGGAAACACCATATATTTT. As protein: CAWSVGVSGNTIYF. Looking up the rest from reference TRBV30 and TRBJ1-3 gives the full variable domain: SQTIHQWPATLVQPVGSPLSLECTVEGTSNPNLYWYRQAAGRGLQLLFYSVGIGQISSEVPQNLSASRPQDRQFILSSKKLLLSDSGFYLCAWSVGVSGNTIYFGEGSWLTVV.

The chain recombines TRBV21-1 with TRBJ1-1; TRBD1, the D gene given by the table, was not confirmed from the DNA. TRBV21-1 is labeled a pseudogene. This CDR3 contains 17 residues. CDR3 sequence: CASSLEKPRIENTEAFF. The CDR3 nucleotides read TGTGCCAGCAGCCTCGAAAAACCCAGGATTGAGAACACTGAAGCTTTCTTT.

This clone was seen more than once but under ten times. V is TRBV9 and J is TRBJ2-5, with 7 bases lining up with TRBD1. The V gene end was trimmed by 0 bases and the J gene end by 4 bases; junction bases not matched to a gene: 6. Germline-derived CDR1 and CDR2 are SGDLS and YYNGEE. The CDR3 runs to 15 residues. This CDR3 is CASSVVGDSRETQYF. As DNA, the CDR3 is TGTGCCAGCAGCGTAGTTGGGGACAGTCGAGAGACCCAGTACTTC.

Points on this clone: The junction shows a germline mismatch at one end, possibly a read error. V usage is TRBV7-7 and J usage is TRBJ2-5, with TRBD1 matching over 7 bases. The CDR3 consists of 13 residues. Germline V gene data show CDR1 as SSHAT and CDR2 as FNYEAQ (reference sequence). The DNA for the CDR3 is TGTGCTAGCAGAGGGACAGACCAAGAGACCCAGTACTTC. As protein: CASRGTDQETQYF.

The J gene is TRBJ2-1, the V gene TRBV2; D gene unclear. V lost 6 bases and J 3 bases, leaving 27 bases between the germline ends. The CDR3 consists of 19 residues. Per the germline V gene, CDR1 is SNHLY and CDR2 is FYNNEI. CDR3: CASRTESDWAVRRYNEQFF. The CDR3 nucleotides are TGTGCCAGCAGGACCGAAAGTGACTGGGCTGTGCGACGCTACAATGAGCAGTTCTTC.